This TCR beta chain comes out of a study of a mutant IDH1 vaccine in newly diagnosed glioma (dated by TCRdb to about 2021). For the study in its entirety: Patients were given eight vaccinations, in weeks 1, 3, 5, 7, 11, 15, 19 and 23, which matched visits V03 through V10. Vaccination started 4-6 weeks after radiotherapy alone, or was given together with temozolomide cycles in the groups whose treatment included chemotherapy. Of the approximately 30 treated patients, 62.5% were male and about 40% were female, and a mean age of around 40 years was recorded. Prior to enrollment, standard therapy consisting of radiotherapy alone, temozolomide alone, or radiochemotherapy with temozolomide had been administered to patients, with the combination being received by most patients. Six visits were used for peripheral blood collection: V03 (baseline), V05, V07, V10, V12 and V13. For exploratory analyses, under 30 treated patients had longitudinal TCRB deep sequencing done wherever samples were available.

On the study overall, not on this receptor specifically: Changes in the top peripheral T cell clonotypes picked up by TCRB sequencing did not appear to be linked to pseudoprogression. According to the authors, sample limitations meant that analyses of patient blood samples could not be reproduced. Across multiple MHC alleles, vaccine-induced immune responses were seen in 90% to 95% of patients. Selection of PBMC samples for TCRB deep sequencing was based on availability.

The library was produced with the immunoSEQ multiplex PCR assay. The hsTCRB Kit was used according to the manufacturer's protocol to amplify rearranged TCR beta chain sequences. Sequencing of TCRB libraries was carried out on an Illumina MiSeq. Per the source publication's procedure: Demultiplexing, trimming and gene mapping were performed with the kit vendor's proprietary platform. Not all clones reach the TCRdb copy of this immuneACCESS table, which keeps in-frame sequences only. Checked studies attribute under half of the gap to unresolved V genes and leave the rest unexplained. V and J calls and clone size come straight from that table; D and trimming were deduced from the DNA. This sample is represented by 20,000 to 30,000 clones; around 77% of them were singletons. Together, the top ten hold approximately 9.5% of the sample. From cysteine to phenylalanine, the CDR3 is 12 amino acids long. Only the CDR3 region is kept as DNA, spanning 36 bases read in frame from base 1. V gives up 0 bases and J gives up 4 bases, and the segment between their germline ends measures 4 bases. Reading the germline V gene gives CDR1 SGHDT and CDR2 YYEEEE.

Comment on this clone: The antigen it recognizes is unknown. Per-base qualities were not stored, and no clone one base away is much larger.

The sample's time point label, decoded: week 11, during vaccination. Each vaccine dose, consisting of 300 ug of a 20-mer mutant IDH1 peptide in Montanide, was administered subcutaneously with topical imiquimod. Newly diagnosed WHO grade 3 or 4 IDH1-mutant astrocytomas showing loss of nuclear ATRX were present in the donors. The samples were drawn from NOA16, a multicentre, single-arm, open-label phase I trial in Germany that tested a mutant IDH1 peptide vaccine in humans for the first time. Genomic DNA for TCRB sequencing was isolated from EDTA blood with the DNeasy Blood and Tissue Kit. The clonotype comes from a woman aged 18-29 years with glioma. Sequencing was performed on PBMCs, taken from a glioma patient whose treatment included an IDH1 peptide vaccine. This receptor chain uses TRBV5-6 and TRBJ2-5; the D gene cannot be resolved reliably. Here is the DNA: TGTGCCAGCAGCTTGGTGGGAGAGACCCAGTACTTC. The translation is CASSLVGETQYF. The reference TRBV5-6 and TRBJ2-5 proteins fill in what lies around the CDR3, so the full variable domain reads DAGVTQSPTHLIKTRGQQVTLRCSPKSGHDTVSWYQQALGQGPQFIFQYYEEEERQRGNFPDRFSGHQFPNYSSELNVNALLLGDSALYLCASSLVGETQYFGPGTRLLVL.